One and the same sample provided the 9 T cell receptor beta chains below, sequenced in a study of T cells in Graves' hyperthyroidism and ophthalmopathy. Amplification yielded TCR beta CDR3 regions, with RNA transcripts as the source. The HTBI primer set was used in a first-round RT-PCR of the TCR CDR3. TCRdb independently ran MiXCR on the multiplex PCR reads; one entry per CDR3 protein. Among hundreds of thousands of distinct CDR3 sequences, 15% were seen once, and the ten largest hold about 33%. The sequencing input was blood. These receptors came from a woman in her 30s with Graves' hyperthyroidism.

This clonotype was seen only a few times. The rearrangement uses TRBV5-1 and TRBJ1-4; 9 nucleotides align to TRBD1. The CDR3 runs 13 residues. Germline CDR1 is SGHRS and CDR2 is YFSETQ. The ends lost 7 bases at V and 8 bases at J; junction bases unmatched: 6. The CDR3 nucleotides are TGCGCCAGCCGGACAGGGGTTAACGAAAAACTGTTTTTT. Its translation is CASRTGVNEKLFF.

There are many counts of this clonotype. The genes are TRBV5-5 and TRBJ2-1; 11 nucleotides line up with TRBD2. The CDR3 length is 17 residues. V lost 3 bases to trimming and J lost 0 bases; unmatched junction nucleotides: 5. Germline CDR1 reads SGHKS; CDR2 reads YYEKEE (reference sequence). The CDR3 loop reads CASSSRTSGFSYNEQFF. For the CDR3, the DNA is TGTGCCAGCAGCTCACGGACTAGCGGGTTCTCCTACAATGAGCAGTTCTTC.

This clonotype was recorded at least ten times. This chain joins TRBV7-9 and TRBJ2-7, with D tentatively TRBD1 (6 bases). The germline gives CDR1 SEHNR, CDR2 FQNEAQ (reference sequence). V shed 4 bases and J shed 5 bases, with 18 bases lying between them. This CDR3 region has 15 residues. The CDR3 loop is CASSSRQAPRDEQYF. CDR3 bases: TGTGCCAGCAGCTCGCGACAGGCCCCGCGCGACGAGCAGTACTTC.

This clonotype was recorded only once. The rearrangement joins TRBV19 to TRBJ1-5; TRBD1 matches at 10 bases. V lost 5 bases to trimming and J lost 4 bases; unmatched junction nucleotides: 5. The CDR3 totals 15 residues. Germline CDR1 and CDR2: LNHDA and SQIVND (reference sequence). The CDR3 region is CASSFDRGRNQPQHF. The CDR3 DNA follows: TGTGCCAGTAGTTTCGACAGGGGGCGGAATCAGCCCCAGCATTTT.

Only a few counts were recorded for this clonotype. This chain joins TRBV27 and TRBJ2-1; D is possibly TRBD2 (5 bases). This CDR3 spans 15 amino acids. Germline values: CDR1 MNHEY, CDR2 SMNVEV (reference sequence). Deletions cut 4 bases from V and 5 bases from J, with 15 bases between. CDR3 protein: CASSSRRDFHNEQFF. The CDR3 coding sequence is TGTGCCAGCAGTTCCCGTCGGGATTTCCACAATGAGCAGTTCTTC.

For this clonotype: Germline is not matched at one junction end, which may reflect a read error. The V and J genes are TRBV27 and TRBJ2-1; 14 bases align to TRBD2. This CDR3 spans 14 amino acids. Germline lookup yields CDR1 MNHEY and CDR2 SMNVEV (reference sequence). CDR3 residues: CASRLAGGPEEQSF. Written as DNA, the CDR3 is TGTGCCAGCCGACTAGCGGGAGGGCCGGAGGAGCAGTCCTTC.

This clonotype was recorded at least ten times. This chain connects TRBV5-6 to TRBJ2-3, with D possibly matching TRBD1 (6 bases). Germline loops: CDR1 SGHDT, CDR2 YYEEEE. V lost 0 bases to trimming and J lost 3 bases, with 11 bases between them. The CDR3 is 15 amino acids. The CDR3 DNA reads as TGTGCCAGCAGCTTGGACGGACAGAGAACAGATACGCAGTATTTT. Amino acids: CASSLDGQRTDTQYF.

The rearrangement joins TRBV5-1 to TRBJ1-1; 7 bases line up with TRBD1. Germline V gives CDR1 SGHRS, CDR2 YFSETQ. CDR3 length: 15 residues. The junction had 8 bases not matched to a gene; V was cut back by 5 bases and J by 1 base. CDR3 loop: CASSRQGSWNTEAFF. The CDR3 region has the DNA TGCGCCAGCAGTCGACAGGGTTCCTGGAACACTGAAGCTTTCTTT. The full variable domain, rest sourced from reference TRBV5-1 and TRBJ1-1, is KAGVTQTPRYLIKTRGQQVTLSCSPISGHRSVSWYQQTPGQGLQFLFEYFSETQRNKGNFPGRFSGRQFSNSRSEMNVSTLELGDSALYLCASSRQGSWNTEAFFGQGTRLTVV.

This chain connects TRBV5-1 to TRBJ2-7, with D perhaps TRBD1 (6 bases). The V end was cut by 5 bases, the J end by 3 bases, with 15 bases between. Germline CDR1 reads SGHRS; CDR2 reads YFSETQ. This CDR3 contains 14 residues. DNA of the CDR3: TGCGCCAGCAGGGAGTCAGGGGATATCTACGAGCAGTACTTC. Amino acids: CASRESGDIYEQYF.